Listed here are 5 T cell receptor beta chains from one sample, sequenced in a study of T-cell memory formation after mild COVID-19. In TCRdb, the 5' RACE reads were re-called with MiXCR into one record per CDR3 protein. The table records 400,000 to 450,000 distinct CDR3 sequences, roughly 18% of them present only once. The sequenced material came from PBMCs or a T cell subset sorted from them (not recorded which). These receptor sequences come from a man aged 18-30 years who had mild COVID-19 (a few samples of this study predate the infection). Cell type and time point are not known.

The CDR3 reads CASRDDSSGEQYV. CDR3 nucleotides: TGTGCCAGCAGAGACGACAGTTCGGGGGAGCAGTACGTC. This chain connects TRBV28 to TRBJ2-7; perhaps D is TRBD1 or TRBD2 (5 bases each). The CDR3 loop spans 13 amino acids. V shed 6 bases and J shed 7 bases, with 16 bases lying between them. Germline V gene data show CDR1 as MDHEN and CDR2 as SYDVKM.

The CDR3 sequence: CASSTTVQPYGYTF. In nucleotides, the CDR3 is TGTGCCAGCAGCACAACGGTACAGCCCTATGGCTACACCTTC. V and J are TRBV11-2 and TRBJ1-2; D remains ambiguous. CDR1 and CDR2 (germline): SGHAT, FQNNGV. The V end lost 5 bases, the J end lost 4 bases, and 14 bases lay between the germline ends. The CDR3 contains 14 residues.

The CDR3 DNA reads as TGTGCCAGCAGCCCTCCGGGACAGGGGAGAGTTAATGAGCAGTTCTTC. Translated: CASSPPGQGRVNEQFF. The chain carries TRBV7-9 and TRBJ2-1; 10 bases are shared with TRBD1. CDR1 is SEHNR, CDR2 FQNEAQ, per germline (reference sequence). This CDR3 region has 16 residues. V dropped 5 bases and J dropped 7; count of bases not matched to a gene: 11. Full variable domain (missing parts from reference TRBV7-9 and TRBJ2-1): DTGVSQNPRHKITKRGQNVTFRCDPISEHNRLYWYRQTLGQGPEFLTYFQNEAQLEKSRLLSDRFSAERPKGSFSTLEIQRTEQGDSAMYLCASSPPGQGRVNEQFFGPGTRLTVL.

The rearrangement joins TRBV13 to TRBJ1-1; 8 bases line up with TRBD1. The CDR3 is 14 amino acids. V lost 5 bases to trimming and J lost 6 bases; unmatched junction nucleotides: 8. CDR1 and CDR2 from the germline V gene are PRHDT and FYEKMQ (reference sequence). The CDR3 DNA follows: TGTGCCAGCAGCGGGAGACAGGGGCGGGCTGAAGCTTTCTTT. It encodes CASSGRQGRAEAFF.

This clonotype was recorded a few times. The CDR3 sequence is CASSPIGGALSGANVLTF. CDR3 DNA sequence: TGTGCCAGCAGCCCCATTGGGGGGGCCCTCTCTGGGGCCAACGTCCTGACTTTC. This chain links TRBV11-2 with TRBJ2-6; D might be TRBD2 (7 bases). Trimming stripped 5 bases from V and 0 bases from J, with 17 bases between. The CDR3 has 18 amino acids. Per germline, CDR1 SGHAT and CDR2 FQNNGV.